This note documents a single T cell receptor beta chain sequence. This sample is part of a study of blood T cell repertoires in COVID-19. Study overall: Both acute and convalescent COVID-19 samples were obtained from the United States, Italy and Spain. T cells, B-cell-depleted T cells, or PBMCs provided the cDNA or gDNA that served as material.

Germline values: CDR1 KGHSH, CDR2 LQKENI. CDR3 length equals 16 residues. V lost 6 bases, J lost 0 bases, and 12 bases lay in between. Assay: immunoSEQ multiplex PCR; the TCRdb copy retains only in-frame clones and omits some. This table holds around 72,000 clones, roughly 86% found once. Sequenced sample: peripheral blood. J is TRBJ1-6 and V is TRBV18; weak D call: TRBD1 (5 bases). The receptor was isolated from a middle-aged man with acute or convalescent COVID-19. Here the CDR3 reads CASSPETVSYNSPLHF. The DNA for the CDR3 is TGTGCCAGCTCCCCTGAGACAGTCTCCTATAATTCACCCCTCCACTTT.